The present entry profiles one T cell receptor beta chain with its context. The CDR3 loop spans 14 amino acids. The ends were cut back, 3 bases at V and 2 bases at J, with 10 bases in the middle. Germline CDR1 LNHDA, CDR2 SQIVND (reference sequence). This entry belongs to a study of control samples from healthy donors and cancer patients. Produced via immunoSEQ multiplex PCR; TCRdb's table is partial and in-frame only. The profile shows around 83,000 clones, 90% to 95% of them singletons. The sample consisted of PBMCs. The TCR comes from a woman between 40 and 55 years old with lung cancer. The chain links TRBV19 to TRBJ1-1, with TRBD1 as a possible D gene (5 bases). The CDR3 protein is CASSISGLNTEAFF. The DNA for the CDR3 is TGTGCCAGTAGTATTTCGGGGCTAAACACTGAAGCTTTCTTT.